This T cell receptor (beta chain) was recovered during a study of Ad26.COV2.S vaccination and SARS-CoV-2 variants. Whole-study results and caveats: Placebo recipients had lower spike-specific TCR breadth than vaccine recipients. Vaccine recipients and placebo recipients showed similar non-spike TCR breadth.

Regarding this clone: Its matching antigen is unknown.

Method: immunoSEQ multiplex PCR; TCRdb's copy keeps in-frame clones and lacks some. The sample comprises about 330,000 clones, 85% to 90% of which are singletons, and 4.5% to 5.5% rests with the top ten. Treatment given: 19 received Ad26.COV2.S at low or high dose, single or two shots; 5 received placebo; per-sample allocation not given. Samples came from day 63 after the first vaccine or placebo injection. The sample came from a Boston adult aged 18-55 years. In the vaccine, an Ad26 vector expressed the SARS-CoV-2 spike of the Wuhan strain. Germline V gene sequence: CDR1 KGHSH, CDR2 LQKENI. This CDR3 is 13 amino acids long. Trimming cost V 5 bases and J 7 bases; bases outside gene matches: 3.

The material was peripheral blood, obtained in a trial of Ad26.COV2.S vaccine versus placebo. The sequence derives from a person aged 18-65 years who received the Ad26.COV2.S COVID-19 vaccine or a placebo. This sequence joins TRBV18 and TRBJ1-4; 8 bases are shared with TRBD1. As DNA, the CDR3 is TGTGCCAGCTCAAACGACAGGGGTGAAAAACTGTTTTTT. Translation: CASSNDRGEKLFF. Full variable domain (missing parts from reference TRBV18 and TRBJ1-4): NAGVMQNPRHLVRRRGQEARLRCSPMKGHSHVYWYRQLPEEGLKFMVYLQKENIIDESGMPKERFSAEFPKEGPSILRIQQVVRGDSAAYFCASSNDRGEKLFFGSGTQLSVL.